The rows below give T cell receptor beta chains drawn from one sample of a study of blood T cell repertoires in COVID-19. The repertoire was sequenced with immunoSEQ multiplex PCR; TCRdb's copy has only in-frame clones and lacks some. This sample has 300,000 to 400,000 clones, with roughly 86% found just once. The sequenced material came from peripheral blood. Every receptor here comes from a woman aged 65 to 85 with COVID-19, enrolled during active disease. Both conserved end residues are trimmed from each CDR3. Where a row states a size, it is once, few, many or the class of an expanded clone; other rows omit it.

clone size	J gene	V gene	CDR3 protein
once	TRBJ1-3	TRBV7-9	ASSPESGPGNTIY
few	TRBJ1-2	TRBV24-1	ATSDPSLPYGGYT
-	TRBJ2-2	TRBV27	ASRLDGTYTGELF
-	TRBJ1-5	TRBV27	ASSDSGTGLRPQH
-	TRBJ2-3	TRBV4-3	ASSQDYGGVTDTQY
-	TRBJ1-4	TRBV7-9	ASSLDGTSEKLF
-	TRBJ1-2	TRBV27	ASSRDRWANYGYT
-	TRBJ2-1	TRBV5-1	ASSLVTAGDYEQF
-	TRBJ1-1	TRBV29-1	SVEGQGAEAF
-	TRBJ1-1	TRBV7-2	ASSLRVGGDEAF
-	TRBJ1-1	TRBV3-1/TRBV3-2	ASSQSGENTEAF
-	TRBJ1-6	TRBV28	ASSPAQGSSPLH
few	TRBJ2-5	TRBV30	AWSVVQTGAGGGQETQY
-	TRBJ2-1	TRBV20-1	SASSRGFYNEQF
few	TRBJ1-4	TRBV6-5	ASKEGTATNEKLF
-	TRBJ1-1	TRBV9	ASSVGDNLNTEAF
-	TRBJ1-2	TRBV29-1	SVDEGGAYGYT
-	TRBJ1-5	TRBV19	ASSLELPQH
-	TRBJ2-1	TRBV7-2	ASRPGQGVFDEQF
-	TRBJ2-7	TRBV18	ASSPGSQGEQY
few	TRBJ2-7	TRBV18	ASSGGLSSYEQY
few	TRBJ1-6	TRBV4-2	ASSQDRVEGFGSPLH
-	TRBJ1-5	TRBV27	ASSLRENQPQH
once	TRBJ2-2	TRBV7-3	ASSSPGGTGELF
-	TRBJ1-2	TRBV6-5	ASSRDRGNYGYT
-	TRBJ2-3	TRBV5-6	ASSLTFVAGSTDTQY
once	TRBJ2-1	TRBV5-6	ASSLGREFEQF
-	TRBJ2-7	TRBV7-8	ASSVGTSGVYEQY
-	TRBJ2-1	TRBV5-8	ASSLAITSGGANEQF
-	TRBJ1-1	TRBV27	ASSLGEGSEAF
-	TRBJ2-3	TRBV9	ASSVSGGADEDTQY
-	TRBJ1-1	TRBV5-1	ASSEGQGVAEAF